This T cell receptor beta chain was sequenced during a study of blood T cells in healthy people across ages. For this clonotype: Antigen unknown.

Germline V CDR1 and CDR2: SGDLS, YYNGEE. The trim removed 6 bases at V and 7 bases at J, leaving 6 bases unmatched. The CDR3 is made up of 13 amino acids. The study isolated at least 6.5 million PBMCs from each sample. Primers used in a second PCR of about 6 to 11 cycles were a sample-barcoded 5' primer and a J-beta primer mix. Carrying 12 random nucleotides, a template-switch adaptor labeled each individual cDNA molecule. TCRdb analysed the 5' RACE reads with MiXCR anew, one entry per CDR3 protein. This table holds roughly 500,000 distinct CDR3 sequences, about 25% found once. Broader study findings: Lack of knowledge of donor CMV status possibly confounded expanded clonotype changes. When set beside aged donors, long-lived donors presented more naive CD4+ cells and higher diversity.

V usage is TRBV9 and J usage is TRBJ2-1, with 8 bases lining up with TRBD2. The sample taken for sequencing was blood. The receptor was isolated from a woman in her 70s in good health. CDR3 nucleotides: TGTGCCAGCAAGAGCGGGGGTACAAATGAGCAGTTCTTC. Encoded protein: CASKSGGTNEQFF.